Below, one T cell receptor beta chain is given with its context. Authors' analysis steps: Estimation of nucleated cell counts relied on the amplification of reference gene primers. This table comes from immunoSEQ multiplex PCR, and its TCRdb copy is limited to in-frame clones, with some not included. V and J calls plus clone size are reproduced from that table; the DNA served to infer D and trimming. The data hold tens of thousands of clones, with about nine tenths observed a single time. Seattle patients were enrolled while actively infected and followed longitudinally. The sample belongs to a study of blood T cell repertoires in COVID-19. Overall study context: COVID-19 samples from acute and convalescent phases originated in the United States, Italy and Spain. Sources were T cells, B-cell-depleted T cells, or PBMCs; the material itself was cDNA or gDNA.

V was clipped by 4 bases and J by 5 bases, with 18 bases between them. In germline, CDR1 is SGHRS, CDR2 YFSETQ. The CDR3 consists of 15 residues. The TCR was taken from a man aged 55 to 70 with COVID-19, enrolled during active disease. The gene calls are TRBV5-1 and TRBJ2-5, with TRBD1 as a possible D gene (5 bases). The specimen was peripheral blood. Written as DNA, the CDR3 is TGCGCCAGCAGCGTGGGGTCAGGGTGGCAGGAGACCCAGTACTTC. This sequence encodes CASSVGSGWQETQYF.